This is a list of T cell receptor beta chains from one sample in a study of blood T cell repertoires in COVID-19. Sequenced by immunoSEQ multiplex PCR; TCRdb stores in-frame clones only, minus some. The sample consists of around 70,000 clones, more than 75% of them appearing once. Sequenced material: peripheral blood. These receptor sequences come from a human donor in a cohort sampled during active COVID-19. Each CDR3 is given without its conserved first and last residue.

J gene	CDR3 length	V gene	CDR3 protein
TRBJ1-1	11	TRBV2	ASSEGQGAEAF
TRBJ2-2	11	TRBV12-3/TRBV12-4	ASSRGGTGELF
TRBJ2-5	12	TRBV5-1	ASSPGQGEETQY
TRBJ2-3	12	TRBV4-1	ASGYGGGTDTQY
TRBJ2-2	11	TRBV12-3/TRBV12-4	ASSSGGTGELF
TRBJ1-2	14	TRBV5-1	ASSLSLDRAIYGYT
TRBJ2-7	13	TRBV25-1	ASSEKGALSYEQY
TRBJ1-5	14	TRBV5-5	ASSLWGTGINQPQH
TRBJ2-3	10	TRBV25-1	ASTGNTDTQY
TRBJ1-6	12	TRBV6-2/TRBV6-3	ASSPGQVNSPLH
TRBJ1-1	13	TRBV5-1	ASSDRTGAGTEAF
TRBJ2-5	9	TRBV7-9	ASSLLGEVY
TRBJ2-1	12	TRBV19	ASGSGGVLNEQF